The 28 T cell receptor beta chains presented below share a single source sample, sequenced in a study of cytomegalovirus exposure and HLA in healthy donors. Clones were read by immunoSEQ multiplex PCR, and TCRdb kept only the in-frame ones, dropping some. The repertoire holds more than 95,000 clones, with 89% as singletons. The specimen was PBMCs. The receptors come from a woman aged 18-29 years in good health and CMV-seronegative.

Only one count was recorded for this clone. The CDR3 reads CASSVNPASQGRFGYTF. CDR3 in DNA: TGTGCCAGCAGCGTAAATCCCGCTTCGCAGGGAAGATTTGGCTACACCTTC. V usage is TRBV9 and J usage is TRBJ1-2; tentative D call: TRBD1 (5 bases). The CDR3 covers 17 residues. Per germline, CDR1 SGDLS and CDR2 YYNGEE. Trimming pared 1 base from V and 7 bases from J, leaving 23 bases between.

V gene TRBV5-4 combines with J gene TRBJ2-1, with 13 bases identical to TRBD2. V lost 1 base and J lost 4; bases outside the gene matches: 8. Germline CDR1 is SGHNT and CDR2 is YYREEE (reference sequence). This CDR3 contains 18 residues. The CDR3 bases are TGTGCCAGCAGCTTGTTTACCGGGACTAGCGGGATATACAATGAGCAGTTCTTC. Translation gives CASSLFTGTSGIYNEQFF. Full variable domain (rest looked up from reference TRBV5-4 and TRBJ2-1): ETGVTQSPTHLIKTRGQQVTLRCSSQSGHNTVSWYQQALGQGPQFIFQYYREEENGRGNFPPRFSGLQFPNYSSELNVNALELDDSALYLCASSLFTGTSGIYNEQFFGPGTRLTVL.

V and J are TRBV2 and TRBJ2-5, with TRBD1 identical over 9 bases. Germline CDR1 reads SNHLY; CDR2 reads FYNNEI. V lost 6 bases to trimming and J lost 5 bases; unmatched junction nucleotides: 10. The CDR3 totals 15 residues. Here the CDR3 reads CASRAGQGLRETQYF. The CDR3 bases are TGTGCCAGCAGGGCCGGACAGGGGCTGCGCGAGACCCAGTACTTC. The full variable domain, in which reference TRBV2 and TRBJ2-5 provide the parts outside the CDR3, is EPEVTQTPSHQVTQMGQEVILRCVPISNHLYFYWYRQILGQKVEFLVSFYNNEISEKSEIFDDQFSVERPDGSNFTLKIRSTKLEDSAMYFCASRAGQGLRETQYFGPGTRLLVL.

This clone was observed once. J is TRBJ2-3 and V is TRBV2, with a weak D call TRBD2 (5 bases). The CDR3 contains 15 residues. Trimming shortened V by 4 bases and J by 0 bases, and 11 bases separated the two germline ends. Germline V gives CDR1 SNHLY, CDR2 FYNNEI. In DNA form, the CDR3 reads TGTGCCAGCAGTGGGGCTAGCTTAAGCACAGATACGCAGTATTTT. Its protein is CASSGASLSTDTQYF.

The rearrangement uses TRBV7-9 and TRBJ2-1; TRBD1 matches at 7 bases. This CDR3 is built from 17 residues. Germline V gene lookup returns CDR1 SEHNR and CDR2 FQNEAQ (reference sequence). Trimming removed 2 bases from V and 1 base from J; junction bases left unmatched: 8. Written as DNA, the CDR3 is TGTGCCAGCAGCTTATGGAAGGGACAGCGATCCTACAATGAGCAGTTCTTC. It is translated as CASSLWKGQRSYNEQFF. Based on the CDR3 plus reference TRBV7-9 and TRBJ2-1, the full variable domain is DTGVSQNPRHKITKRGQNVTFRCDPISEHNRLYWYRQTLGQGPEFLTYFQNEAQLEKSRLLSDRFSAERPKGSFSTLEIQRTEQGDSAMYLCASSLWKGQRSYNEQFFGPGTRLTVL.

This chain links TRBV2 with TRBJ1-1, with D maybe TRBD1 (5 bases). Germline CDR1 SNHLY, CDR2 FYNNEI. The CDR3 is made up of 16 amino acids. The V end was cut by 6 bases, the J end by 7 bases, with 24 bases between. CDR3 region: CASSEYRLDPSYEAFF. The CDR3 DNA follows: TGTGCCAGCAGCGAATACAGGTTAGATCCATCCTATGAAGCTTTCTTT.

J is TRBJ2-7 and V is TRBV4-1; a possible D gene is TRBD2 (5 bases). Germline V gene lookup returns CDR1 MGHRA and CDR2 YSYEKL. V dropped 5 bases and J dropped 2 bases, with 16 bases sitting between them. CDR3 length: 15 residues. Written as DNA, the CDR3 is TGCGCCAGCAGCTCCCCAGGTAGAGGGACCTACGAGCAGTACTTC. Translating it yields CASSSPGRGTYEQYF.

This sequence joins TRBV5-1 and TRBJ2-7; D uncertain. V gave up 4 bases and J gave up 5 bases, with 13 bases separating them. This CDR3 spans 13 amino acids. Germline CDR1 is SGHRS and CDR2 is YFSETQ. The CDR3 nucleotides read TGCGCCAGCAGCCCCAATAGCCCCCACGAGCAGTACTTC. This encodes CASSPNSPHEQYF. Combining the CDR3 with reference TRBV5-1 and TRBJ2-7 gives the whole variable domain KAGVTQTPRYLIKTRGQQVTLSCSPISGHRSVSWYQQTPGQGLQFLFEYFSETQRNKGNFPGRFSGRQFSNSRSEMNVSTLELGDSALYLCASSPNSPHEQYFGPGTRLTVT.

The rearrangement uses TRBV5-1 and TRBJ2-7; 12 bases fit TRBD2. This CDR3 region has 15 residues. CDR1 SGHRS and CDR2 YFSETQ come from the germline V gene. J was trimmed by 5 bases and V by 7 bases; bases with no gene match: 10. In nucleotides, the CDR3 is TGCGCCAGCCGTACTAGCGGGAGGCCCGTTGACGAGCAGTACTTC. It specifies CASRTSGRPVDEQYF.

V gene TRBV19 combines with J gene TRBJ1-1; weak D call: TRBD1 (5 bases). V lost 7 bases, J lost 6 bases, and 12 bases lay in between. The CDR3 extends over 12 amino acids. CDR1 LNHDA and CDR2 SQIVND come from the germline V gene (reference sequence). Here the CDR3 reads CASIGGFSEAFF. CDR3 nucleotide sequence: TGTGCCAGTATCGGGGGATTTTCTGAAGCTTTCTTT.

The genes are TRBV11-3 and TRBJ2-3; D might be TRBD1 (6 bases). The CDR3 spans 15 residues. Trimming shortened V by 5 bases and J by 2 bases, and 14 bases separated the two germline ends. Germline CDR1 and CDR2: SGHNT and YENEEA. As DNA, the CDR3 is TGTGCCAGCAGCCCGGTGCAGGGGATCACAGATACGCAGTATTTT. Amino acids: CASSPVQGITDTQYF.

The chain recombines TRBV5-1 with TRBJ1-3; 7 bases agree with TRBD1. The CDR3 length is 15 residues. V lost 3 bases, J lost 2 bases, and 5 bases stayed unmatched. Germline-derived CDR1 and CDR2 are SGHRS and YFSETQ. The chain's CDR3 is CASSSTGYTGNTIYF. DNA of the CDR3: TGCGCCAGCAGCTCGACAGGGTATACTGGAAACACCATATATTTT.

This sequence joins TRBV27 and TRBJ2-1; 7 nucleotides agree with TRBD2. The junction had 18 bases not matched to a gene; V was cut back by 7 bases and J by 6 bases. CDR1 and CDR2 (germline): MNHEY, SMNVEV (reference sequence). The CDR3 contains 17 residues. CDR3 DNA sequence: TGTGCCAGCATACCATTTCGGCTAGCGGAAAAGGGCAATGAGCAGTTCTTC. Translation: CASIPFRLAEKGNEQFF.

This clone appeared a few times. CDR3 nucleotides: TGTGCCAGCAGGGTGGTTAGCGGGAGTTTCACCGGGGAGCTGTTTTTT. It codes for CASRVVSGSFTGELFF. J is TRBJ2-2 and V is TRBV28; 9 nucleotides align to TRBD2. V shed 6 bases, J shed 4 bases, and the junction held 9 bases outside the gene matches. In germline, CDR1 is MDHEN, CDR2 SYDVKM. The CDR3 runs to 16 residues.

The V gene is TRBV18, the J gene TRBJ2-7; 13 nucleotides line up with TRBD2. The CDR3 loop spans 14 amino acids. Germline-derived CDR1 and CDR2 are KGHSH and LQKENI. The V segment lost 6 bases and the J segment 5 bases; nucleotides outside the gene matches: 4. Here the CDR3 reads CASSPGLAGDEQYF. As DNA, the CDR3 is TGTGCCAGCTCTCCCGGACTAGCGGGGGACGAGCAGTACTTC. The whole variable domain, filled in from reference TRBV18 and TRBJ2-7, reads NAGVMQNPRHLVRRRGQEARLRCSPMKGHSHVYWYRQLPEEGLKFMVYLQKENIIDESGMPKERFSAEFPKEGPSILRIQQVVRGDSAAYFCASSPGLAGDEQYFGPGTRLTVT.

The J gene is TRBJ2-5, the V gene TRBV7-9; 7 nucleotides match TRBD1. Germline V gene data show CDR1 as SEHNR and CDR2 as FQNEAQ (reference sequence). The CDR3 length is 14 residues. The junction had 6 bases not matched to a gene; V was cut back by 1 base and J by 7 bases. CDR3 nucleotide sequence: TGTGCCAGCAGCTTAGGACAGGGAAGGGGGACCCAGTACTTC. Its translation: CASSLGQGRGTQYF.

The chain joins TRBV6-5 to TRBJ2-1; 11 bases are a match to TRBD2. There are 16 residues in the CDR3. The germline CDR1 and CDR2 sequences are MNHEY and SVGAGI. With 1 base clipped from V and 3 bases from J, the junction kept 2 bases outside the gene matches. The CDR3 here is CASSYFTSGGYNEQFF. CDR3 nucleotide sequence: TGTGCCAGCAGTTACTTTACTAGCGGGGGCTACAATGAGCAGTTCTTC.

This clone has only one observation. The chain is built from TRBV19 and TRBJ2-5, with 11 bases fitting TRBD2. The V segment lost 5 bases and the J segment 1 base; nucleotides outside the gene matches: 3. Germline V gene lookup returns CDR1 LNHDA and CDR2 SQIVND (reference sequence). The CDR3 sequence is 15 residues long. DNA of the CDR3: TGTGCCAGTAGTGGGACTAGCGGTTTCCAAGAGACCCAGTACTTC. This translates into CASSGTSGFQETQYF.

This CDR3 reads CASSLQTVGSAQYF. The DNA for the CDR3 is TGCGCCAGCAGCCTTCAAACGGTCGGGAGCGCGCAGTATTTT. The genes are TRBV4-1 and TRBJ2-3; a possible D gene is TRBD2 (6 bases). Trimming removed 4 bases from V and 10 bases from J, with 18 bases in between. Germline loops: CDR1 MGHRA, CDR2 YSYEKL. This CDR3 comprises 14 residues.

This chain links TRBV19 with TRBJ2-1; 9 bases agree with TRBD2. With V trimmed by 1 base and J by 5 bases, 3 bases remained unmatched. Germline V CDR1 and CDR2: LNHDA, SQIVND (reference sequence). CDR3 length: 15 residues. The CDR3 region has the DNA TGTGCCAGTAGTATAGGGACTAGCGCCAACAATGAGCAGTTCTTC. It encodes CASSIGTSANNEQFF.

The rearrangement joins TRBV5-1 to TRBJ1-5; D gene ambiguous. This CDR3 is built from 16 residues. V lost 1 base to trimming and J lost 5 bases, with 16 bases between them. The germline gives CDR1 SGHRS, CDR2 YFSETQ. CDR3 amino acids: CASSLFPLDGDQPQHF. DNA of the CDR3: TGCGCCAGCAGCTTGTTTCCTCTTGACGGAGATCAGCCCCAGCATTTT.

V gene TRBV6-5 combines with J gene TRBJ2-2; 7 bases match TRBD1. V lost 6 bases, J lost 6 bases, and 10 bases stayed unmatched. This CDR3 is 15 amino acids long. Germline CDR1 is MNHEY and CDR2 is SVGAGI. In DNA, the CDR3 is TGTGCCAGCAGCGGTGGGACAGCGACCGCCGGGGAGCTGTTTTTT. Translating it yields CASSGGTATAGELFF.

The genes are TRBV27 and TRBJ2-1; 9 nucleotides match TRBD1. Per germline, CDR1 MNHEY and CDR2 SMNVEV (reference sequence). CDR3 length: 15 residues. The V segment lost 5 bases and the J segment 7 bases; nucleotides outside the gene matches: 9. The CDR3 nucleotides read TGTGCCAGCAGTACACAGGGGGCCCCCGGAAATGAGCAGTTCTTC. This sequence encodes CASSTQGAPGNEQFF.

Only a few counts were recorded for this clone. V is TRBV11-3 and J is TRBJ2-7; 7 bases fit TRBD2. V lost 11 bases, J lost 2 bases, and 18 bases stayed unmatched. This CDR3 has 16 amino acids. Per germline, CDR1 SGHNT and CDR2 YENEEA. For the CDR3, the DNA is TGTGCCTCAGGGAGGGAATTTACGGGCGCAACCTACGAGCAGTACTTC. Its protein product is CASGREFTGATYEQYF.

The chain uses TRBV5-1 and TRBJ2-4; the D is unclear. The CDR3 contains 15 residues. Trimming shortened V by 1 base and J by 0 bases, and 8 bases separated the two germline ends. CDR1 SGHRS and CDR2 YFSETQ come from the germline V gene. The CDR3 loop is CASSLSGLAKNIQYF. The CDR3 coding sequence is TGCGCCAGCAGCTTGAGTGGCCTAGCCAAAAACATTCAGTACTTC.

This chain connects TRBV9 to TRBJ2-1; D is uncertain. The CDR3 loop spans 11 amino acids. Per the germline V gene, CDR1 is SGDLS and CDR2 is YYNGEE. V was pared by 4 bases and J by 7 bases, with 6 bases between. The CDR3 sequence is CASSIHNEQFF. Here the CDR3 DNA reads TGTGCCAGCAGCATCCATAATGAGCAGTTCTTC.

V and J are TRBV5-1 and TRBJ2-3; TRBD2 aligns across 12 bases. There are 18 residues in the CDR3. In germline, CDR1 is SGHRS, CDR2 YFSETQ. J was trimmed by 2 bases and V by 4 bases; bases with no gene match: 11. CDR3 in amino acids: CASSPYNRLAGATDTQYF. CDR3 DNA: TGCGCCAGCAGCCCTTATAACCGACTAGCGGGGGCCACAGATACGCAGTATTTT.

This sequence joins TRBV6-1 and TRBJ1-2, with D possibly TRBD1 on 6 matching bases. The CDR3 has 14 amino acids. Germline V lookup: CDR1 MNHNS, CDR2 SASEGT. Trimming took off 3 bases at V and 3 bases at J, with 11 bases between the two ends. As DNA, the CDR3 is TGTGCCAGCAGTGACCTTAGACAGGACTATGGCTACACCTTC. It is translated as CASSDLRQDYGYTF.